These T cell receptor beta chains were read from a single sample in a study of regulatory T cells in long-lasting Graves disease. TCRdb re-analysed the multiplex PCR reads in MiXCR, keeping a single row per CDR3 protein. This table has 240,000 or so distinct CDR3 sequences, roughly a fifth appearing once. The sample in question was peripheral blood mononuclear cells (PBMCs), obtained at new diagnosis, from a patient treated with antithyroid drugs. These receptor sequences come from a female donor with Graves disease. The CDR3 runs from the conserved cysteine through the conserved F or W. The D gene is left open where the match is weak. Rows may omit the clone size; those that give it use once, few, many or a size class.

length: 15; V: TRBV6-1; J: TRBJ2-1; D: TRBD2; size: .; DNA: TGTGCCAGCACCTTGACTAGCGGGGGGGACAATGAGCAGTTCTTC; CDR3: CASTLTSGGDNEQFF
length: 15; V: TRBV20-1; J: TRBJ2-3; D: .; size: many; DNA: TGCAGTGCCCAGACACGGGAGACAAAACCAGATACGCAGTATTTT; CDR3: CSAQTRETKPDTQYF
length: 15; V: TRBV28; J: TRBJ1-4; D: .; size: many; DNA: TGTGCCAGCAGTAGCTTGTCGTGGTCTAATGAAAAACTGTTTTTT; CDR3: CASSSLSWSNEKLFF
length: 14; V: TRBV3-1; J: TRBJ2-2; D: .; size: many; DNA: TGTGCCAGCAGCCGCAGGGAGCTGGCCGGGGAGCTGTTTTTT; CDR3: CASSRRELAGELFF
length: 17; V: TRBV6-2/TRBV6-3; J: TRBJ2-2; D: TRBD1; size: many; DNA: TGTGCCAGCAGTTACTCGAAGCGGACAGGGTGGACCGGGGAGCTGTTTTTT; CDR3: CASSYSKRTGWTGELFF
length: 12; V: TRBV7-9; J: TRBJ2-5; D: .; size: many; DNA: TGTGCCAGCTCGGGTGATCAAGAGACCCAGTACTTC; CDR3: CASSGDQETQYF
length: 11; V: TRBV6-1; J: TRBJ2-2; D: .; size: few; DNA: TGTGCCACCGCCGACACCGGGGAGCTGTTTTTT; CDR3: CATADTGELFF
length: 14; V: TRBV6-1; J: TRBJ1-4; D: .; size: many; DNA: TGTGCCAGCAGGAGGGGAAGGGGCGGTGAAAAACTGTTTTTT; CDR3: CASRRGRGGEKLFF
length: 15; V: TRBV20-1; J: TRBJ1-2; D: TRBD1; size: .; DNA: TGCAGTGCTAGAGGGGGACAGGGGGGCCTGGGGGGCTACACCTTC; CDR3: CSARGGQGGLGGYTF
length: 12; V: TRBV19; J: TRBJ2-6; D: .; size: .; DNA: TGTGCCAGTAGTACTGGGGCCAACGTCCTGACTTTC; CDR3: CASSTGANVLTF
length: 13; V: TRBV15; J: TRBJ1-1; D: TRBD1; size: .; DNA: TGTGCCACCAGCAGAGACACAGGGGGAATAGCTTTCTTT; CDR3: CATSRDTGGIAFF
length: 13; V: TRBV7-3; J: TRBJ1-1; D: .; size: many; DNA: TGTGCCAGCAGCACCGGACGTAACACTGAAGCTTTCTTT; CDR3: CASSTGRNTEAFF
length: 16; V: TRBV5-7; J: TRBJ2-1; D: TRBD1; size: .; DNA: TGTGCCAGCAGCTTGGGAGGGACAGGGGGCGAGGGTGAGCAGTTCTTC; CDR3: CASSLGGTGGEGEQFF
length: 15; V: TRBV11-2; J: TRBJ2-3; D: .; size: many; DNA: TGTGCCAGCAGCTTAGTGGACTCACCCACAGATACGCAGTATTTT; CDR3: CASSLVDSPTDTQYF
length: 12; V: TRBV30; J: TRBJ1-1; D: .; size: many; DNA: TGTGCCTGGATCAGGGTTGGCGCTGAAGCTTTCTTT; CDR3: CAWIRVGAEAFF
length: 12; V: TRBV7-8; J: TRBJ2-3; D: .; size: many; DNA: TGTGCCAGCAGCCGCCGCACCGATACGCAGTATTTT; CDR3: CASSRRTDTQYF
length: 14; V: TRBV15; J: TRBJ1-2; D: .; size: many; DNA: TGTGCCACCAGCTCGTACGGTGGTAACTATGGCTACACCTTC; CDR3: CATSSYGGNYGYTF
length: 13; V: TRBV15; J: TRBJ2-5; D: .; size: many; DNA: TGTGCCACCAGCAGAGATAGCGGTGAGACCCAGTACTTC; CDR3: CATSRDSGETQYF
length: 14; V: TRBV7-9; J: TRBJ2-5; D: .; size: many; DNA: TGTGCCAGCAGCTTAGCGGGCCAGGGGGGGTTGCAGTACTTC; CDR3: CASSLAGQGGLQYF
length: 16; V: TRBV14; J: TRBJ1-3; D: TRBD1; size: .; DNA: TGTGCCAGCAGTTCCAGACAGGGAATCTCTGGAAACACCATATATTTT; CDR3: CASSSRQGISGNTIYF
length: 15; V: TRBV10-3; J: TRBJ2-3; D: TRBD2; size: many; DNA: TGTGCCATCAGGACGGGGGGGTTGGGCACAGATACGCAGTATTTT; CDR3: CAIRTGGLGTDTQYF
length: 11; V: TRBV20-1; J: TRBJ1-2; D: .; size: many; DNA: TGCAGTGCTAGGGATAACTATGGCTACACCTTC; CDR3: CSARDNYGYTF
length: 16; V: TRBV12-3/TRBV12-4; J: TRBJ2-2; D: TRBD1; size: few; DNA: TGTGCCACCCATTCCTGGACAGGGGGAAACACCGGGGAGCTGTTTTTT; CDR3: CATHSWTGGNTGELFF
length: 17; V: TRBV20-1; J: TRBJ2-1; D: TRBD2; size: few; DNA: TGCAGTGCTAGGGGTAGCGGGAGATCTCTGCTATACAATGAGCAGTTCTTC; CDR3: CSARGSGRSLLYNEQFF
length: 14; V: TRBV11-2; J: TRBJ2-1; D: TRBD2; size: .; DNA: TGTGCCAGCAGCTTTGGGGGAGGGGTACATGAGCAGTTCTTC; CDR3: CASSFGGGVHEQFF
length: 14; V: TRBV5-1; J: TRBJ1-1; D: .; size: many; DNA: TGCGCCAGCAGCTTGGGGCAGCCACACACTGAAGCTTTCTTT; CDR3: CASSLGQPHTEAFF
length: 14; V: TRBV10-3; J: TRBJ2-7; D: .; size: many; DNA: TGTGCCATCAGTGAGCCAGACAGACCCTACGAGCAGTACTTC; CDR3: CAISEPDRPYEQYF
length: 17; V: TRBV7-2; J: TRBJ2-5; D: TRBD1; size: many; DNA: TGTGCCAGCAGCTTAGATGGCGGCGGACAGGGATCGGGGACCCAGTACTTC; CDR3: CASSLDGGGQGSGTQYF
length: 15; V: TRBV7-2; J: TRBJ2-3; D: TRBD2; size: many; DNA: TGTGCCAGCAGCTTAGATCCTAGCGGTTGGGATACGCAGTATTTT; CDR3: CASSLDPSGWDTQYF
length: 12; V: TRBV20-1; J: TRBJ2-5; D: TRBD1; size: .; DNA: TGCAGTGCCCGGACAGGTTGGGAGACCCAGTACTTC; CDR3: CSARTGWETQYF
length: 12; V: TRBV5-4; J: TRBJ1-1; D: .; size: many; DNA: TGTGCCAGCAGCCAGCGGGGGACTGAAGCTTTCTTT; CDR3: CASSQRGTEAFF
length: 14; V: TRBV2; J: TRBJ1-4; D: .; size: .; DNA: TGTGCCAGCAGTGTTGACAGGTCTAATGAAAAACTGTTTTTT; CDR3: CASSVDRSNEKLFF
length: 15; V: TRBV6-2/TRBV6-3; J: TRBJ2-1; D: TRBD1; size: many; DNA: TGTGCCAGCAGTTTGGGACAGCTGGCCTACAATGAGCAGTTCTTC; CDR3: CASSLGQLAYNEQFF
length: 14; V: TRBV6-1; J: TRBJ1-2; D: .; size: once; DNA: TGTGCCAGCAGCCCCCCGGGGCCGAGGGGTGGCTACACCTTC; CDR3: CASSPPGPRGGYTF
length: 13; V: TRBV14; J: TRBJ2-5; D: .; size: few; DNA: TGTGCCAGCAGCCAAGAACAGGAGGGGACCCAGTACTTC; CDR3: CASSQEQEGTQYF
length: 14; V: TRBV6-2/TRBV6-3; J: TRBJ2-7; D: TRBD2; size: .; DNA: TGTGCCAGCAGTTACCTAGCGGGGAGCTACGAGCAGTACTTC; CDR3: CASSYLAGSYEQYF
length: 15; V: TRBV5-1; J: TRBJ2-2; D: .; size: many; DNA: TGCGCCAGCAGCTTTTCGCCGGGGGCGCCTGGGGAGCTGTTTTTT; CDR3: CASSFSPGAPGELFF